The table lists the clone carrying this T cell receptor (beta chain) with many counts. The antigen is not known. The data are from a study of T-cell reconstitution after alpha-beta-depleted transplantation in children. After removal of 4 bases from V and 5 bases from J, the junction contained 21 bases not matched to a gene. CDR1 and CDR2 from the germline V gene are SGHRS and YFSETQ. The CDR3 extends over 19 amino acids. Study-wide results and limits: Certain patients had high TCRbeta diversity at day 60, and it came from recipient T cells and thymic progenitors that survived. When one year had passed after transplant, most T-cell counts and diversity came from newly produced T cells.

The authors prepared the TCRbeta library with unique molecular identifiers. TCRdb re-called the PCR reads with MiXCR, one entry per CDR3 protein. The sample lists 900,000 or so distinct CDR3 sequences, 16% occurring once. The sequencing here drew on PBMCs, mostly from graft donor cells, taken 360 days after TCRalphabeta/CD19-depleted stem cell transplant. The TCR originated in a male patient younger than 18 who had a stem cell transplant for acute lymphoblastic leukemia, so the T cells may come from the graft donor. This chain uses TRBV5-1 with TRBJ2-1; TRBD2 agrees at 7 bases. The CDR3 DNA reads as TGCGCCAGCAGCCCAAGACCCTGGAGAAGGACTAGAGGACACAATGAGCAGTTCTTC. It yields the protein CASSPRPWRRTRGHNEQFF.